The clone carrying this T cell receptor beta chain showed up many times. This CDR3 comprises 14 residues. Looked up from germline, CDR1 is SGHTA and CDR2 is FQGNSA. The ends were cut back, 1 base at V and 4 bases at J, with 11 bases in the middle. TCRdb recomputed calls from the PCR reads with MiXCR, one row per CDR3 protein. The table lists 600,000 to 650,000 distinct CDR3 sequences, less than 20% of them singletons, with roughly 0.9% in the top ten. These data belong to a study of molecular identifiers for immune sequencing clone quantification. The genes are TRBV7-2 and TRBJ2-7; D tentatively reads TRBD1 or TRBD2 (5 bases each). Sequenced: naive CD8+ T cells from blood, with Jurkat cell RNA spiked in. The subset is: FACS-sorted CD8+CD4-CCR7+CD45RA+ naive T cells. This receptor was taken from a human donor in good health. Some libraries in this study had Jurkat cell RNA spiked in. The CDR3 region has the DNA TGTGCCAGCAGCTTAGATGGGGGTTGGTACGAGCAGTACTTC. As protein: CASSLDGGWYEQYF.